The source of this T cell receptor (beta chain) is a study of T-cell reconstitution after alpha-beta-depleted transplantation in children. V lost 4 bases and J 4 bases, leaving 9 bases between the germline ends. Germline V gene sequence: CDR1 SGHRS, CDR2 YFSETQ. The CDR3 is 13 amino acids. In this sample, this clonotype turned up many times. Using unique molecular identifiers, the investigators prepared the TCRbeta library. TCRdb re-analysed the PCR reads in MiXCR, keeping a single row per CDR3 protein. The data contain approximately 400,000 distinct CDR3 sequences, about 11% of them singletons. This chain uses TRBV5-1 with TRBJ2-1; weak D call: TRBD2 (5 bases). The receptor was derived from a human donor who donated a stem cell graft to a child with acute myeloid leukemia. The sequenced sample was PBMCs from the stem cell graft donor, obtained from the stem cell graft. CDR3 in amino acids: CASSTTNYNEQFF. Here the CDR3 DNA reads TGCGCCAGCAGCACGACTAATTACAATGAGCAGTTCTTC.